This entry lists 20 T cell receptor beta chains sequenced from one sample in a study of blood T cell repertoires in COVID-19 (TCRdb year 2020). Library construction relied on the immunoSEQ multiplex PCR assay. TCRdb retrieved this table from immuneACCESS and kept in-frame rearrangements only. Not all clones are present; in checked studies, unresolved V genes account for under half, and no reason is known for the remainder. This sample gives hundreds of thousands of clones in total; 85% to 90% of them show up just once. Jointly, the top ten make up roughly 1% of the sample. Sequenced sample: PBMCs or T cells enriched from blood (not recorded which). The receptors derive from a man younger than 30 who had recovered from COVID-19.

The chain is built from TRBV7-2 and TRBJ2-1; 7 nucleotides align to TRBD2. Losses at the gene ends were 5 bases for V and 0 bases for J; bases not matched to a gene: 10. Germline CDR1 is SGHTA and CDR2 is FQGNSA. The CDR3 contains 17 residues. The CDR3 DNA is TGTGCCAGCAGCCCCCAGGTGGGGGGGAGCTCCTACAATGAGCAGTTCTTC. Translated: CASSPQVGGSSYNEQFF.

This rearrangement joins TRBV5-1 to TRBJ2-3; the D gene is possibly TRBD2 (6 bases). This CDR3 spans 16 amino acids. The germline gives CDR1 SGHRS, CDR2 YFSETQ. V was clipped by 2 bases and J by 5 bases, with 18 bases between them. CDR3 in amino acids: CASSLQTPGVGDTQYF. CDR3 sequence (DNA): TGCGCCAGCAGCTTACAGACGCCGGGGGTTGGAGATACGCAGTATTTT. The full variable domain, with the rest looked up from reference TRBV5-1 and TRBJ2-3, is KAGVTQTPRYLIKTRGQQVTLSCSPISGHRSVSWYQQTPGQGLQFLFEYFSETQRNKGNFPGRFSGRQFSNSRSEMNVSTLELGDSALYLCASSLQTPGVGDTQYFGPGTRLTVL.

This sequence joins TRBV29-1 and TRBJ2-5, with D possibly being TRBD1 (5 bases). Per germline, CDR1 SQVTM and CDR2 ANQGSEA. V shed 8 bases and J shed 2 bases, with 12 bases lying between them. The CDR3 totals 12 residues. The CDR3 nucleotides read TGCAGCATGAGCAGGGTTCAAGAGACCCAGTACTTC. As protein: CSMSRVQETQYF.

This chain links TRBV5-1 with TRBJ2-7; 9 positions agree with TRBD1. The CDR3 length is 14 residues. The V and J ends lost 6 bases and 2 bases, in that order; junction bases with no gene match: 6. Germline V lookup: CDR1 SGHRS, CDR2 YFSETQ. The CDR3 nucleotides read TGCGCCAGCACAAGAAGACAGGGGGCCTACGAGCAGTACTTC. It encodes CASTRRQGAYEQYF. The variable domain in full, with the rest retrieved from reference TRBV5-1 and TRBJ2-7, is KAGVTQTPRYLIKTRGQQVTLSCSPISGHRSVSWYQQTPGQGLQFLFEYFSETQRNKGNFPGRFSGRQFSNSRSEMNVSTLELGDSALYLCASTRRQGAYEQYFGPGTRLTVT.

The rearrangement joins TRBV7-6 to TRBJ2-5, with 11 bases aligning to TRBD2. CDR3 length: 18 amino acids. CDR1 is SGHVS and CDR2 is FNYEAQ in the germline V gene. J was trimmed by 4 bases and V by 0 bases; bases with no gene match: 10. CDR3 loop: CASSLAGSLAGGPETQYF. The CDR3 DNA is TGTGCCAGCAGCTTAGCGGGCAGCCTAGCGGGAGGTCCAGAGACCCAGTACTTC.

V and J are TRBV21-1 and TRBJ1-2. TRBV21-1 is tagged as a pseudogene. The CDR3 sequence is 15 residues long. In DNA, the CDR3 is TGTGCCAGCAGCAAACTTACGGGATTGGACTATGGCTACACCTTC. It encodes CASSKLTGLDYGYTF.

V usage is TRBV12-3 or TRBV12-4 and J usage is TRBJ2-7; tentatively, D is TRBD1 (5 bases). The CDR3 has 13 amino acids. With 3 bases removed from V and 6 bases from J, the gap between germline ends came to 12 bases. CDR3 bases: TGTGCCAGCAGTTTCTCAGGGTTAGGCGAGCAGTACTTC. It is translated as CASSFSGLGEQYF.

The V call is TRBV28, the J call TRBJ1-6; 10 nucleotides agree with TRBD1. CDR3 size: 15 residues. Germline assignment: CDR1 MDHEN and CDR2 SYDVKM. V shed 4 bases and J 7 bases; nucleotides not matched to a gene: 4. CDR3 loop: CASSSGTGVNSPLHF. The CDR3 DNA reads as TGTGCCAGCAGTTCCGGGACAGGGGTAAATTCACCCCTCCACTTT.

This chain joins TRBV20-1 and TRBJ2-7; D unresolved. Germline V CDR1 and CDR2: DFQATT, SNEGSKA (reference sequence). The CDR3 runs to 12 residues. V was clipped by 3 bases and J by 5 bases, with 11 bases between them. This CDR3 is CSASVLRDEQYF. CDR3 in DNA: TGCAGTGCTAGTGTTTTACGAGACGAGCAGTACTTC.

This chain joins TRBV18 and TRBJ1-1; D unresolved. The CDR3 loop spans 15 amino acids. The V end was cut by 3 bases, the J end by 5 bases, with 16 bases between. Germline loops: CDR1 KGHSH, CDR2 LQKENI. In DNA, the CDR3 is TGTGCCAGCTCACCCCTAGGCGGCGGAGGAACTGAAGCTTTCTTT. Translation: CASSPLGGGGTEAFF.

The chain couples TRBV11-2 to TRBJ1-2; TRBD1 is a possible D gene (5 bases). Germline V gene sequence: CDR1 SGHAT, CDR2 FQNNGV. V was cut by 4 bases and J by 4 bases, with 19 bases left in between. This CDR3 is 16 amino acids long. The CDR3 sequence: CASSSLGAGKFYGYTF. The CDR3 DNA is TGTGCCAGCAGCTCACTTGGGGCAGGCAAATTCTATGGCTACACCTTC.

This clone was detected once. The chain couples TRBV7-2 to TRBJ1-1, with TRBD1 matching 8 bases. Germline loops: CDR1 SGHTA, CDR2 FQGNSA. J lost 4 bases, V lost 5 bases, and 0 bases had no gene match. The CDR3 runs to 12 residues. The CDR3 here is CASSQGATEAFF. The CDR3 coding sequence is TGTGCCAGCAGCCAGGGGGCCACTGAAGCTTTCTTT.

The chain couples TRBV6-4 to TRBJ2-1, with D perhaps TRBD1 (6 bases). In germline, CDR1 is MRHNA, CDR2 SNTAGT. The CDR3 has 15 amino acids. The V end lost 6 bases, the J end lost 0 bases, and 12 bases lay between the germline ends. The CDR3 protein is CASSPTGYSYNEQFF. The CDR3 bases are TGTGCCAGCAGCCCGACAGGTTACTCCTACAATGAGCAGTTCTTC.

A single count supports this clone. The chain is built from TRBV11-2 and TRBJ1-1; tentative D call: TRBD1 (5 bases). Trimming took off 0 bases at V and 1 base at J, with 15 bases between the two ends. CDR1 and CDR2 (germline): SGHAT, FQNNGV. This CDR3 is 17 amino acids long. The CDR3 sequence is CASSLDLWAGQNTEAFF. In DNA form, the CDR3 reads TGTGCCAGCAGCTTAGATCTGTGGGCAGGACAGAACACTGAAGCTTTCTTT.

The V gene is TRBV7-9, the J gene TRBJ2-3, with 11 bases identical to TRBD1. From germline, CDR1 is SEHNR and CDR2 FQNEAQ (reference sequence). The CDR3 extends over 17 amino acids. J lost 1 base, V lost 5 bases, and 8 bases had no gene match. In nucleotides, the CDR3 is TGTGCCAGCAGCCAAGGGACAGGGGGTGACGGCACAGATACGCAGTATTTT. Amino acid sequence: CASSQGTGGDGTDTQYF. The full variable domain, in which reference TRBV7-9 and TRBJ2-3 provide the parts outside the CDR3, is DTGVSQNPRHKITKRGQNVTFRCDPISEHNRLYWYRQTLGQGPEFLTYFQNEAQLEKSRLLSDRFSAERPKGSFSTLEIQRTEQGDSAMYLCASSQGTGGDGTDTQYFGPGTRLTVL.

The gene calls are TRBV28 and TRBJ2-5; 10 bases match TRBD1. After removal of 5 bases from V and 5 bases from J, the junction contained 11 bases not matched to a gene. This CDR3 has 16 residues. Germline V gives CDR1 MDHEN, CDR2 SYDVKM. The chain's CDR3 is CASSRTMTGGLETQYF. As DNA, the CDR3 is TGTGCCAGCAGTCGGACCATGACAGGGGGCCTGGAGACCCAGTACTTC.

This sequence joins TRBV6-1 and TRBJ1-5; D ambiguous. Germline CDR1 reads MNHNS; CDR2 reads SASEGT. The V and J ends lost 2 bases and 4 bases respectively, with 9 bases between them. There are 14 residues in the CDR3. This CDR3 reads CASSESGKNQPQHF. Written as DNA, the CDR3 is TGTGCCAGCAGTGAATCGGGGAAAAATCAGCCCCAGCATTTT.

This sequence joins TRBV4-1 and TRBJ1-4; D unresolved. Trimming took off 8 bases at V and 2 bases at J, with 18 bases between the two ends. The CDR3 runs to 16 residues. The germline V gene has CDR1 MGHRA and CDR2 YSYEKL. This CDR3 reads CASLINPSVTNEKLFF. CDR3 nucleotide sequence: TGCGCCAGCCTAATTAACCCCTCGGTCACTAATGAAAAACTGTTTTTT.

A few counts support this clone. The chain combines TRBV5-5 with TRBJ2-5; 12 bases are shared with TRBD2. There are 15 residues in the CDR3. Per germline, CDR1 SGHKS and CDR2 YYEKEE (reference sequence). The J segment lost 5 bases and the V segment lost 4 bases, leaving 6 bases of the junction unmatched. DNA for the CDR3: TGTGCCAGCAGCCCCAGACTAGCGGGGGCGGAGACCCAGTACTTC. Its protein product is CASSPRLAGAETQYF.

The chain joins TRBV7-9 to TRBJ2-1; TRBD2 matches 14 bases. This CDR3 comprises 16 residues. The germline gives CDR1 SEHNR, CDR2 FQNEAQ (reference sequence). The V and J ends lost 7 bases and 9 bases, in that order; junction bases with no gene match: 11. The CDR3 DNA sequence: TGTGCCAGCACCCCGACTAGCGGGAGGGCCAGGATTGAGCAGTTCTTC. Translated, it gives CASTPTSGRARIEQFF.